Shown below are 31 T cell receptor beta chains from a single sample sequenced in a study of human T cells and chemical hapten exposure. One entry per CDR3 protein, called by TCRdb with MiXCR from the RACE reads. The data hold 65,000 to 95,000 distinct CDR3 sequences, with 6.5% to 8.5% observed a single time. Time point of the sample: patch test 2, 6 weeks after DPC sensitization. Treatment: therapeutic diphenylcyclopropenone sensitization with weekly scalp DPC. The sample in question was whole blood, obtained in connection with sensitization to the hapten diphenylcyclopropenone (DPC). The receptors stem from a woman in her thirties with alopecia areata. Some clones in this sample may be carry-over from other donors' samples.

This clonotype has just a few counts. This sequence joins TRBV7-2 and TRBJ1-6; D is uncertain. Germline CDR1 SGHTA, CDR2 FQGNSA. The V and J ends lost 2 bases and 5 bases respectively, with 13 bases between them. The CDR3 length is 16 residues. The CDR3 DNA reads TGTGCCAGCAGCTTACTCCCAGTCGGAAATAATTCACCCCTCCACTTT. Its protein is CASSLLPVGNNSPLHF.

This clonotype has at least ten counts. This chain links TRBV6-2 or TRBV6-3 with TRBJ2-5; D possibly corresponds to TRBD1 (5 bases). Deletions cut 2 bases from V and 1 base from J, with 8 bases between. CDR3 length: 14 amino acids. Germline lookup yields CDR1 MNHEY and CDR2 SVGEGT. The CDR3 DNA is TGTGCCAGCAGTTACGGGGCGGCCCAAGAGACCCAGTACTTC. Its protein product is CASSYGAAQETQYF.

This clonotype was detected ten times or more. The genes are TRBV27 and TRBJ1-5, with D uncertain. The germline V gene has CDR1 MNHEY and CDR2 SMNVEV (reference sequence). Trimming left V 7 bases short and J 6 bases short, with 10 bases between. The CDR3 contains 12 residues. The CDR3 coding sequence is TGTGCCAGCACCTCGTGGGGTCAGCCCCAGCATTTT. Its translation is CASTSWGQPQHF.

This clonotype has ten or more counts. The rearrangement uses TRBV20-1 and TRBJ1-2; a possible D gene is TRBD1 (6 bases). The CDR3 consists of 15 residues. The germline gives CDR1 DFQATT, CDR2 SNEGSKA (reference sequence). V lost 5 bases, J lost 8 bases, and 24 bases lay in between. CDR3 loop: CSAPFRRGGGGGYTF. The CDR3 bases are TGCAGTGCTCCCTTCCGAAGAGGGGGGGGGGGAGGCTACACCTTC.

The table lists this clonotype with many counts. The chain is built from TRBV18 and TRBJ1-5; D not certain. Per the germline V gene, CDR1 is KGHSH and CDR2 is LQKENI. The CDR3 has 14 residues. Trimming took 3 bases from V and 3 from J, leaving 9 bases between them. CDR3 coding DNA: TGTGCCAGCTCACCGGAAAGAATCAATCAGCCCCAGCATTTT. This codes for CASSPERINQPQHF. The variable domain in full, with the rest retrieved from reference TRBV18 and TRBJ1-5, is NAGVMQNPRHLVRRRGQEARLRCSPMKGHSHVYWYRQLPEEGLKFMVYLQKENIIDESGMPKERFSAEFPKEGPSILRIQQVVRGDSAAYFCASSPERINQPQHFGDGTRLSIL.

The CDR3, as DNA: TGTGCCACCAGTGATCCAGAACAGGGGTCCGGAAACACCATATATTTT. Protein sequence: CATSDPEQGSGNTIYF. The chain couples TRBV24-1 to TRBJ1-3, with 7 bases that match TRBD1. The germline gives CDR1 KGHDR, CDR2 SFDVKD. The length of the CDR3 is 16 residues. V gave up 3 bases and J gave up 4 bases; unmatched junction bases: 8.

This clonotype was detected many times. This CDR3 reads CASRGDGGTPLHF. CDR3 DNA sequence: TGTGCCAGCAGGGGGGACGGCGGGACACCCCTCCACTTT. The rearrangement uses TRBV6-1 and TRBJ1-6; maybe TRBD1 (5 bases). The germline CDR1 and CDR2 sequences are MNHNS and SASEGT. Trimming left V 6 bases short and J 11 bases short, with 14 bases between. The length of the CDR3 is 13 residues.

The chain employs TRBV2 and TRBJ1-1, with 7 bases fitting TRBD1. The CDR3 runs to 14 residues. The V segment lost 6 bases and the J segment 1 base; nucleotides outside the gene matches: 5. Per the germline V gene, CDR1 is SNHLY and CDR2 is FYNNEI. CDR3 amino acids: CASRTGQKNTEAFF. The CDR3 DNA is TGTGCCAGCAGAACGGGACAGAAGAACACTGAAGCTTTCTTT.

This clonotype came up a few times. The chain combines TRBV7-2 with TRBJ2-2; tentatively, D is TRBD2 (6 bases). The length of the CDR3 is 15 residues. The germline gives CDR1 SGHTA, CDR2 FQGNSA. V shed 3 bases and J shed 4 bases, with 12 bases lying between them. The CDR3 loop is CASSFRDFLTGELFF. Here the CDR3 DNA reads TGTGCCAGCAGCTTCCGGGACTTTCTCACCGGGGAGCTGTTTTTT.

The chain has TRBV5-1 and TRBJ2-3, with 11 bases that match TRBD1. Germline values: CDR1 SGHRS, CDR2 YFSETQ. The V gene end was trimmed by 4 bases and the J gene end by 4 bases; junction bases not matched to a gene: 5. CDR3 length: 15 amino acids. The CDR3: CASSRTGGSPDTQYF. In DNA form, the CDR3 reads TGCGCCAGCAGCCGGACAGGGGGCTCTCCAGATACGCAGTATTTT.

CDR3 sequence: CARSIVNTEAFF. The CDR3, as DNA: TGTGCAAGAAGTATAGTGAACACTGAAGCTTTCTTT. The rearrangement uses TRBV2 and TRBJ1-1, with unresolved D. The CDR3 is 12 amino acids. The germline CDR1 and CDR2 sequences are SNHLY and FYNNEI.

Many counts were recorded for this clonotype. DNA of the CDR3: TGTGCCAGCAGTTACGGGGGGAGCTCCTACAATGAGCAGTTCTTC. Residues: CASSYGGSSYNEQFF. The V and J genes are TRBV6-5 and TRBJ2-1, with a possible D match to TRBD2 (6 bases). V gave up 2 bases and J gave up 0 bases, with 8 bases separating them. Germline V CDR1 and CDR2: MNHEY, SVGAGI. The CDR3 loop spans 15 amino acids.

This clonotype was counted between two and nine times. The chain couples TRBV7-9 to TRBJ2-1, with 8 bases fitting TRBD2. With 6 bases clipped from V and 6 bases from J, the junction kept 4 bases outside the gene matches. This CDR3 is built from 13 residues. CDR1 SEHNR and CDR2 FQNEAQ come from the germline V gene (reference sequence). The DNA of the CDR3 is TGTGCCAGCAGAAATGGACTAGCCAATGAGCAGTTCTTC. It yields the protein CASRNGLANEQFF. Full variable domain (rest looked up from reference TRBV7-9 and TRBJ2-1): DTGVSQNPRHKITKRGQNVTFRCDPISEHNRLYWYRQTLGQGPEFLTYFQNEAQLEKSRLLSDRFSAERPKGSFSTLEIQRTEQGDSAMYLCASRNGLANEQFFGPGTRLTVL.

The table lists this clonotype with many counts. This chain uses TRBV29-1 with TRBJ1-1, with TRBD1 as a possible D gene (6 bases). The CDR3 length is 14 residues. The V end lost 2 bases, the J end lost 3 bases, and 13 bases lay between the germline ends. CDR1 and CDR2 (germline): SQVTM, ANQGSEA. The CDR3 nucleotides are TGCAGCGTTGAAAGGACAGCAAAAGACACTGAAGCTTTCTTT. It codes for CSVERTAKDTEAFF. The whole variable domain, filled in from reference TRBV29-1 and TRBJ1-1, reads SAVISQKPSRDICQRGTSLTIQCQVDSQVTMMFWYRQQPGQSLTLIATANQGSEATYESGFVIDKFPISRPNLTFSTLTVSNMSPEDSSIYLCSVERTAKDTEAFFGQGTRLTVV.

CDR3 protein: CASSPDLTTGMGLNNEQFF. In nucleotides, the CDR3 is TGTGCCAGCAGCCCCGACTTGACGACAGGGATGGGGTTGAACAATGAGCAGTTCTTC. V is TRBV14 and J is TRBJ2-1; 7 bases fit TRBD1. The CDR3 has 19 amino acids. Looked up from germline, CDR1 is SGHDN and CDR2 is FVKESK. Trimming removed 4 bases from V and 5 bases from J; junction bases left unmatched: 20.

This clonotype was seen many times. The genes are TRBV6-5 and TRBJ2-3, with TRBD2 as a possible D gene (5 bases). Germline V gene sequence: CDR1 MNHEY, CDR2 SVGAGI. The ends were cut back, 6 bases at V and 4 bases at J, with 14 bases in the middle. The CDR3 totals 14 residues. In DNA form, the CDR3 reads TGTGCCAGCAGCCGCGGGTATCAGGCAGATACGCAGTATTTT. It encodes CASSRGYQADTQYF.

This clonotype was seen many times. The CDR3 is CASSKEARTGPYGYTF. The CDR3 DNA reads TGCGCCAGCAGCAAGGAGGCTCGTACAGGGCCCTATGGCTACACCTTC. The rearrangement uses TRBV5-1 and TRBJ1-2; a possible D gene is TRBD1 (6 bases). The V end lost 4 bases, the J end lost 4 bases, and 20 bases lay between the germline ends. The length of the CDR3 is 16 residues. CDR1 is SGHRS, CDR2 YFSETQ, per germline.

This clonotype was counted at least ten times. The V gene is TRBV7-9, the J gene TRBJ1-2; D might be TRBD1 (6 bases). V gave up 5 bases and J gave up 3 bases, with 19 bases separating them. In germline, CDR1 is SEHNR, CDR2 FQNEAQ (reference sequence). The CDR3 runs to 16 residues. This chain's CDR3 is CASSPPGPGVDYGYTF. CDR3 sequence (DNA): TGTGCCAGCAGCCCCCCCGGGCCAGGGGTAGACTATGGCTACACCTTC.

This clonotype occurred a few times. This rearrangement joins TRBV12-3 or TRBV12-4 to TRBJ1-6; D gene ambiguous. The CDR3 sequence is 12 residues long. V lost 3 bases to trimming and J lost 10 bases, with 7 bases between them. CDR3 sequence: CASSFPASPLHF. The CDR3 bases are TGTGCCAGCAGTTTCCCAGCCTCACCCCTCCACTTT.

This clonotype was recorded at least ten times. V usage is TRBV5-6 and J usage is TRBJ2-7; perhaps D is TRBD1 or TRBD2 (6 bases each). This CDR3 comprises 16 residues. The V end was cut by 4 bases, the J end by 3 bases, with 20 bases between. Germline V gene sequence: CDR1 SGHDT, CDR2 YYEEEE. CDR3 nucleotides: TGTGCCAGCAGCCCGACTTACGGGGGCAGTAGCTACGAGCAGTACTTC. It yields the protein CASSPTYGGSSYEQYF.

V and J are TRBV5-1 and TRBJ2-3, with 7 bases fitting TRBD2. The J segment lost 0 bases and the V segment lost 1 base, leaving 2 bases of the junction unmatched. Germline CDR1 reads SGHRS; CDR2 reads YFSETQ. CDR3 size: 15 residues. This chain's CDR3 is CASSLLAASTDTQYF. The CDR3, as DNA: TGCGCCAGCAGCTTGCTAGCGGCGAGCACAGATACGCAGTATTTT.

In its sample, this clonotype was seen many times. CDR3 protein: CASSLVATKNIQYF. The CDR3 DNA follows: TGTGCCAGCAGTTTAGTAGCCACCAAAAACATTCAGTACTTC. This chain links TRBV27 with TRBJ2-4; D gene ambiguous. Germline assignment: CDR1 MNHEY and CDR2 SMNVEV (reference sequence). The CDR3 runs to 14 residues. Trimming left V 2 bases short and J 2 bases short, with 7 bases between.

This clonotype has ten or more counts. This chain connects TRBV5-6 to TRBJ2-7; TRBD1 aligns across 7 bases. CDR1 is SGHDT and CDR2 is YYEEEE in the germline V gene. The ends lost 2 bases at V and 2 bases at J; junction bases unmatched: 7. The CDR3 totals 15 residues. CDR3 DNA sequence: TGTGCCAGCAGCTTACAGGGGCCCCATACCTACGAGCAGTACTTC. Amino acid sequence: CASSLQGPHTYEQYF.

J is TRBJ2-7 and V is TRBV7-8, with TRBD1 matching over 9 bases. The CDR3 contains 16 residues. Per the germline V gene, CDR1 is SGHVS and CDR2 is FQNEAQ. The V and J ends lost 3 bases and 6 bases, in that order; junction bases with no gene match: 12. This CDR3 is CASSLGWDRDASEQYF. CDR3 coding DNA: TGTGCCAGCAGCTTGGGCTGGGACAGGGATGCAAGCGAGCAGTACTTC.

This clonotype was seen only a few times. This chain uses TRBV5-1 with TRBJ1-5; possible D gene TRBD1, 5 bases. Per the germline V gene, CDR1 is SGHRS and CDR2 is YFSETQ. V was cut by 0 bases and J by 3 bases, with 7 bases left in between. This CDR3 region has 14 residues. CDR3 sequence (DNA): TGCGCCAGCAGCTTGGATGGGGCCAATCAGCCCCAGCATTTT. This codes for CASSLDGANQPQHF.

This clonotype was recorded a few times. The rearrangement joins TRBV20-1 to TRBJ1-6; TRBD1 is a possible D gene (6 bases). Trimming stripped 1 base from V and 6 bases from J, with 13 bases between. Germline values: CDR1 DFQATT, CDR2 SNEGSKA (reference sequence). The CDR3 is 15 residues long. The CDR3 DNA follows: TGCAGTGCTAGAGTTGGGGGCGAAGGTAATTCACCCCTCCACTTT. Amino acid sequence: CSARVGGEGNSPLHF.

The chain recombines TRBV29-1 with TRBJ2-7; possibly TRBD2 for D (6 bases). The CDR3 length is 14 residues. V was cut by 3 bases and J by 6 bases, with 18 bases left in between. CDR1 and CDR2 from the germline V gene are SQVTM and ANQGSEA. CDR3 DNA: TGCAGCGTTGAGAGGGCAGGACTATCCAGCGAGCAGTACTTC. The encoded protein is CSVERAGLSSEQYF.

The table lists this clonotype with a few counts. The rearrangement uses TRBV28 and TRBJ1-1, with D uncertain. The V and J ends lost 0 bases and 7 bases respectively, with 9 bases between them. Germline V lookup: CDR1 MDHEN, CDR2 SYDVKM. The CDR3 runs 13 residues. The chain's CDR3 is CASSLWTYVEAFF. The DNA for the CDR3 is TGTGCCAGCAGTTTATGGACATATGTTGAAGCTTTCTTT.

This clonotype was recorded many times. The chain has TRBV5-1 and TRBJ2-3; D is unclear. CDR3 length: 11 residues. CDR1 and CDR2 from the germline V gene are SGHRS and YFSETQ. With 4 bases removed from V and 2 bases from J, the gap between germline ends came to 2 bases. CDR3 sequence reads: CASSNTDTQYF. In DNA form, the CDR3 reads TGCGCCAGCAGCAACACAGATACGCAGTATTTT. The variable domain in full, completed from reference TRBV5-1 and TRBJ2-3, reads KAGVTQTPRYLIKTRGQQVTLSCSPISGHRSVSWYQQTPGQGLQFLFEYFSETQRNKGNFPGRFSGRQFSNSRSEMNVSTLELGDSALYLCASSNTDTQYFGPGTRLTVL.

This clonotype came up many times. The CDR3 region is CAISDRGNYEQYF. DNA for the CDR3: TGTGCCATCAGTGACAGGGGGAACTACGAGCAGTACTTC. The chain carries TRBV10-3 and TRBJ2-7; TRBD1 aligns across 7 bases. The CDR3 totals 13 residues. V shed 3 bases, J shed 3 bases, and the junction held 2 bases outside the gene matches. Germline loops: CDR1 ENHRY, CDR2 SYGVKD.

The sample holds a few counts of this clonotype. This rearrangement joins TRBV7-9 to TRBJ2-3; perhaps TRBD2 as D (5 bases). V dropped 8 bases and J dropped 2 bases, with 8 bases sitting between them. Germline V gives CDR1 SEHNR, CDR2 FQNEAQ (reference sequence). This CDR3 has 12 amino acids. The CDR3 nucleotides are TGTGCCAGCGCGGAGGACACAGATACGCAGTATTTT. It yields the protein CASAEDTDTQYF.